Included here is one T cell receptor beta chain sequence, with context. The antigen is undetermined. The record originates from a study of cytomegalovirus exposure and HLA in healthy donors. Study-wide context: The 120 or so validation repertoires, a later analysis reported, used the same platform as the approximately 700 first-cohort repertoires. Study-level points and caveats: Using the classifier, cytomegalovirus status was reportedly diagnosed with high specificity and sensitivity. One later analysis, an examination of the 100 to 150 validation repertoires, found that first-cohort TCR clusters tended to co-occur in them.

The donors belonged to the roughly 130-subject validation cohort, separate from the roughly 710-subject first cohort. From germline, CDR1 is LGHNA and CDR2 YSLEER. The V segment lost 1 base and the J segment 6 bases; nucleotides outside the gene matches: 3. This CDR3 is 15 amino acids long. Sequenced by immunoSEQ multiplex PCR; TCRdb stores in-frame clones only, minus some. The table has 100,000 to 120,000 clones, approximately 90% seen once. This clonotype was obtained from a woman in her 30s in good health and CMV-seropositive. The specimen was PBMCs. The chain has TRBV4-3 and TRBJ2-2, with TRBD1 matching over 9 bases. The CDR3 coding sequence is TGCGCCAGCAGCCAAGGGACAGGGGAGTCCGGGGAGCTGTTTTTT. Translating it yields CASSQGTGESGELFF.